This T cell receptor (beta chain) came from a study of cytomegalovirus exposure and HLA in healthy donors. Study at large: Of roughly 400 genotyped donors, more than 65% grouped in the Caucasian-associated ancestry cluster.

Study-wide points: TCR beta sequences reportedly predicted the HLA-A and HLA-B alleles of most subjects accurately. In a later analysis, V- and J-gene trimming of beta chains associated with a DCLRE1C missense variant, replicated independently.

The V gene lost 2 bases and the J gene lost 4 bases, with 6 bases spanning the gap. Germline CDR1 and CDR2: KGHSH and LQKENI. The CDR3 is made up of 12 amino acids. In regard to this clone: Its specificity is unknown.

Both 60 Vbeta primers and 13 Jbeta primers went into the PCR. The table came from immunoSEQ multiplex PCR; TCRdb's copy has only in-frame clones and leaves some out. The data hold roughly 120,000 clones, with about 72% observed a single time. The receptor comes from a man aged 45-65 years in good health and CMV-seropositive. The sample was PBMCs. The V and J genes are TRBV18 and TRBJ2-7, with unresolved D. The CDR3 DNA follows: TGTGCCAGCTCACCAGTCGCGTACGAGCAGTACTTC. Protein: CASSPVAYEQYF.